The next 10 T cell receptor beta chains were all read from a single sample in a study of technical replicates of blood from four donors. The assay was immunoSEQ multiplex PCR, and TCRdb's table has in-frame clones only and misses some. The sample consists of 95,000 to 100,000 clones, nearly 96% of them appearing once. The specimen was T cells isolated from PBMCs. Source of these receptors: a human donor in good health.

The CDR3 DNA sequence: TGTGCCACCAGCGCAACAGGGCGGGAGCTGTTTTTT. Translation gives CATSATGRELFF. The rearrangement joins TRBV15 to TRBJ2-2; tentative D call: TRBD1 (6 bases). Trimming took off 5 bases at V and 9 bases at J, with 10 bases between the two ends. From germline, CDR1 is LNHNV and CDR2 YYDKDF (reference sequence). The CDR3 length is 12 residues.

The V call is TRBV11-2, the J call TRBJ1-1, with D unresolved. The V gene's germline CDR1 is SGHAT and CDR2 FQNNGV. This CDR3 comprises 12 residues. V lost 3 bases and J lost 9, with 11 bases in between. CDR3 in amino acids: CASSLGSPQAFF. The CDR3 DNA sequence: TGTGCCAGCAGCTTGGGCTCCCCCCAAGCTTTCTTT.

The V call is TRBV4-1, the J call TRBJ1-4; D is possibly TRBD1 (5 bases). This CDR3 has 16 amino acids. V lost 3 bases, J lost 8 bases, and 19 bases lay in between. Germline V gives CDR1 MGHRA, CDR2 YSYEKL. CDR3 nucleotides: TGCGCCAGCAGCCATCCAAAATGGGGCCCGCAGGAAAAACTGTTTTTT. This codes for CASSHPKWGPQEKLFF.

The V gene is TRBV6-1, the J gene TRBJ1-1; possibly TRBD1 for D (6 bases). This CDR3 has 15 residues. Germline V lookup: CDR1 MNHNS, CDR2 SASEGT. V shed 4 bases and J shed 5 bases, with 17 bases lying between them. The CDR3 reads CASSVLAGVGTEAFF. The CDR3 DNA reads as TGTGCCAGCAGTGTGTTAGCAGGGGTTGGGACTGAAGCTTTCTTT.

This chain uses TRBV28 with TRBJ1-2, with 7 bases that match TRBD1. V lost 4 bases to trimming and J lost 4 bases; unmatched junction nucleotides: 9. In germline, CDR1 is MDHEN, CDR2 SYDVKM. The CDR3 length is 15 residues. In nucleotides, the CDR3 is TGTGCCAGCAGTTGGCCGACAGGGAGTGGCTATGGCTACACCTTC. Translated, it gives CASSWPTGSGYGYTF.

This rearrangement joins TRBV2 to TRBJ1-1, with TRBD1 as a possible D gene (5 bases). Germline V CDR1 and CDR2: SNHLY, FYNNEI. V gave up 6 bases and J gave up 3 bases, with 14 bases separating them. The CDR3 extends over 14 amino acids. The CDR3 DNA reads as TGTGCCAGCAGCCGAACGGGGGGGGACACTGAAGCTTTCTTT. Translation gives CASSRTGGDTEAFF.

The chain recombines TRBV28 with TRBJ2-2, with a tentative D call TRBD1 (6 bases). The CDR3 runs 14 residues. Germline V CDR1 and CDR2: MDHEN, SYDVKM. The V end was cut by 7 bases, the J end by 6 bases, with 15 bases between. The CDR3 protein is CASIWTARSGELFF. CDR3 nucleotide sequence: TGTGCCAGCATTTGGACAGCCAGATCCGGGGAGCTGTTTTTT.

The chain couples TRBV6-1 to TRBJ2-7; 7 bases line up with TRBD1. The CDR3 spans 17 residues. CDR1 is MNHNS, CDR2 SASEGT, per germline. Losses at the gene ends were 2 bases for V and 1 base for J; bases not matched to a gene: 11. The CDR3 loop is CASSERGPRDRSYEQYF. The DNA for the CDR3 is TGTGCCAGCAGTGAAAGGGGGCCCCGGGACCGATCCTACGAGCAGTACTTC.

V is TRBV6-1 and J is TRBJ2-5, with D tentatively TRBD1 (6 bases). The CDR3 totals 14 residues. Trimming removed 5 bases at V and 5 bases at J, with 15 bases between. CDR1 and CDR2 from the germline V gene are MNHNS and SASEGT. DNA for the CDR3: TGTGCCAGCAGTAAAAGACAGGTCCTTGAGACCCAGTACTTC. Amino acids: CASSKRQVLETQYF.

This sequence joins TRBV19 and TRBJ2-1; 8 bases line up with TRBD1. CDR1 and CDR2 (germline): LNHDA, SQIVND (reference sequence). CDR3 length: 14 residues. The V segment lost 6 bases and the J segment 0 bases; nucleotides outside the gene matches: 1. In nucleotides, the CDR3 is TGTGCCAGTAGGGGGACAGGCTCCTACAATGAGCAGTTCTTC. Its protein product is CASRGTGSYNEQFF. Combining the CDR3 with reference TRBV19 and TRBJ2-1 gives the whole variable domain DGGITQSPKYLFRKEGQNVTLSCEQNLNHDAMYWYRQDPGQGLRLIYYSQIVNDFQKGDIAEGYSVSREKKESFPLTVTSAQKNPTAFYLCASRGTGSYNEQFFGPGTRLTVL.